Shown below are 31 T cell receptor beta chains from a single sample sequenced in a study of graft-versus-host responses after intestinal transplantation. Using immunoSEQ multiplex PCR, the repertoire was profiled, and TCRdb retains in-frame clones only, with some absent. The sample includes 98,000 or so clones, around 88% of them seen just once. The sequenced sample was PBMCs, obtained 255 days after intestinal transplant. These receptors came from a human patient who received an intestinal transplant, so some T cells may come from the graft donor.

The V gene is TRBV4-2, the J gene TRBJ2-3; 9 bases agree with TRBD2. V trimming: 4 bases; J trimming: 1 base; junction bases outside the gene matches: 0. The CDR3 contains 14 residues. The germline V gene encodes CDR1 LGHNA and CDR2 YNFKEQ. CDR3 sequence reads: CASSRTSGTDTQYF. CDR3 DNA sequence: TGTGCCAGCAGCCGGACTAGCGGCACAGATACGCAGTATTTT.

The V call is TRBV29-1, the J call TRBJ2-1; D is unresolved. Germline V CDR1 and CDR2: SQVTM, ANQGSEA. V gave up 4 bases and J gave up 4 bases, with 11 bases separating them. This CDR3 is built from 13 residues. The CDR3, as DNA: TGCAGCGTTGGCCCATTCCCGTACAATGAGCAGTTCTTC. Amino acid sequence: CSVGPFPYNEQFF.

The chain joins TRBV7-8 to TRBJ2-5; D remains ambiguous. Trimming removed 5 bases at V and 3 bases at J, with 10 bases between. This CDR3 has 13 amino acids. Germline loops: CDR1 SGHVS, CDR2 FQNEAQ. In DNA form, the CDR3 reads TGTGCCAGCAGCCCGGACGTGGAAGAGACCCAGTACTTC. It translates to CASSPDVEETQYF.

The V and J genes are TRBV6-4 and TRBJ1-2; possibly TRBD1 for D (6 bases). CDR1 and CDR2 from the germline V gene are MRHNA and SNTAGT. The CDR3 totals 13 residues. V lost 6 bases and J 1 base, leaving 9 bases between the germline ends. The CDR3 bases are TGTGCCAGCAGCCCGGACAGTAACTATGGCTACACCTTC. Translated: CASSPDSNYGYTF.

The chain employs TRBV7-6 and TRBJ1-1, with no clear D. Trimming removed 4 bases from V and 2 bases from J, with 5 bases in between. Germline V gene data show CDR1 as SGHVS and CDR2 as FNYEAQ. CDR3 length equals 12 residues. The CDR3 loop reads CASSSTNTEAFF. The CDR3 nucleotides read TGTGCCAGCAGCTCTACAAACACTGAAGCTTTCTTT.

CDR3 sequence reads: CASSLGNQGEQYF. Written as DNA, the CDR3 is TGTGCCAGCAGTTTAGGTAACCAGGGGGAGCAGTACTTC. The V call is TRBV28, the J call TRBJ2-7, with TRBD1 as a possible D gene (6 bases). CDR1 and CDR2 (germline): MDHEN, SYDVKM. The CDR3 contains 13 residues. The V end lost 2 bases, the J end lost 7 bases, and 12 bases lay between the germline ends.

This clone has a handful of counts. The chain couples TRBV4-1 to TRBJ1-4; D might be TRBD1 (5 bases). Germline V CDR1 and CDR2: MGHRA, YSYEKL. Trimming cost V 4 bases and J 6 bases, with 15 bases left between them. This CDR3 has 15 residues. In DNA form, the CDR3 reads TGCGCCAGCAGCCTACCAGGGCCGAGTCATGAAAAACTGTTTTTT. Protein product: CASSLPGPSHEKLFF.

This chain uses TRBV29-1 with TRBJ1-2, with D perhaps matching TRBD1 (6 bases). The CDR3 contains 12 residues. The V gene lost 5 bases and the J gene lost 4 bases, with 11 bases spanning the gap. In germline, CDR1 is SQVTM, CDR2 ANQGSEA. CDR3 sequence reads: CSVQRGGYGYTF. DNA of the CDR3: TGCAGCGTTCAGAGGGGGGGCTATGGCTACACCTTC.

The chain links TRBV15 to TRBJ2-2, with 16 bases aligning to TRBD2. Losses at the gene ends were 5 bases for V and 1 base for J; bases not matched to a gene: 4. Germline V gene sequence: CDR1 LNHNV, CDR2 YYDKDF (reference sequence). The CDR3 loop spans 18 amino acids. CDR3 amino acids: CATSGTSGGERNTGELFF. The CDR3 DNA is TGTGCCACCAGCGGGACTAGCGGGGGGGAAAGGAACACCGGGGAGCTGTTTTTT.

V gene TRBV18 combines with J gene TRBJ2-1; D might be TRBD2 (5 bases). Germline V gene lookup returns CDR1 KGHSH and CDR2 LQKENI. Trimming cost V 6 bases and J 0 bases, with 15 bases left between them. This CDR3 has 16 amino acids. The CDR3 reads CASSTTPASSYNEQFF. The CDR3 bases are TGTGCCAGCTCGACTACCCCCGCGAGCTCCTACAATGAGCAGTTCTTC. The full variable domain, its missing parts supplied by reference TRBV18 and TRBJ2-1, is NAGVMQNPRHLVRRRGQEARLRCSPMKGHSHVYWYRQLPEEGLKFMVYLQKENIIDESGMPKERFSAEFPKEGPSILRIQQVVRGDSAAYFCASSTTPASSYNEQFFGPGTRLTVL.

CDR3 sequence: CASSQDWTGKETQYF. The CDR3 DNA reads TGTGCCAGCAGCCAAGATTGGACAGGAAAAGAGACCCAGTACTTC. The rearrangement links TRBV14 to TRBJ2-5; 7 bases agree with TRBD1. Germline CDR1 and CDR2: SGHDN and FVKESK. The CDR3 has 15 residues. J gave up 3 bases and V 0 bases, and 4 bases lay outside the gene matches.

This rearrangement joins TRBV6-5 to TRBJ1-1, with D unclear. V was shortened by 4 bases and J by 0 bases, with 15 bases between the two germline ends. Germline V gene sequence: CDR1 MNHEY, CDR2 SVGAGI. The CDR3 spans 16 residues. CDR3: CASSLWGGGMNTEAFF. CDR3 DNA: TGTGCCAGCAGTTTGTGGGGAGGAGGGATGAACACTGAAGCTTTCTTT.

The chain couples TRBV10-3 to TRBJ1-5; D possibly corresponds to TRBD1 (6 bases). The CDR3 runs to 17 residues. The germline gives CDR1 ENHRY, CDR2 SYGVKD. The V gene lost 3 bases and the J gene lost 4 bases, with 19 bases spanning the gap. This CDR3 is CAISDGRTASGNQPQHF. The CDR3 nucleotides are TGTGCCATCAGTGACGGTCGGACAGCTAGCGGGAATCAGCCCCAGCATTTT.

The V and J genes are TRBV4-1 and TRBJ2-1; D is possibly TRBD1 (6 bases). The V and J ends lost 1 base and 7 bases respectively, with 11 bases between them. CDR1 is MGHRA, CDR2 YSYEKL, per germline. This CDR3 is built from 14 residues. The CDR3 nucleotides are TGCGCCAGCAGCCAAGTCCACAGGGCAAATGAGCAGTTCTTC. Translation gives CASSQVHRANEQFF.

The chain is built from TRBV19 and TRBJ1-1; D is uncertain. This CDR3 has 15 residues. Trimming shortened V by 0 bases and J by 4 bases, and 12 bases separated the two germline ends. Germline V gives CDR1 LNHDA, CDR2 SQIVND (reference sequence). The CDR3 DNA is TGTGCCAGTAGTATAGACCCGACCTCCACCACTGAAGCTTTCTTT. Translation: CASSIDPTSTTEAFF.

The V gene is TRBV18, the J gene TRBJ1-4; D call uncertain. Germline values: CDR1 KGHSH, CDR2 LQKENI. Trimming cost V 4 bases and J 8 bases, with 11 bases left between them. The CDR3 contains 13 residues. The CDR3 region is CASSRLLWEKLFF. The CDR3 region has the DNA TGTGCCAGCTCACGACTCCTTTGGGAAAAACTGTTTTTT.

The chain joins TRBV6-5 to TRBJ1-2; D is unclear. The CDR3 totals 11 residues. Germline V gene data show CDR1 as MNHEY and CDR2 as SVGAGI. V gave up 8 bases and J gave up 8 bases, with 12 bases separating them. The CDR3 DNA follows: TGTGCCAGCCTCTCCGAAAAAGGCTACACCTTC. Its translation is CASLSEKGYTF.

The genes are TRBV6-1 and TRBJ1-5; 8 bases line up with TRBD1. With 6 bases clipped from V and 7 bases from J, the junction kept 8 bases outside the gene matches. This CDR3 spans 14 amino acids. Germline V gene lookup returns CDR1 MNHNS and CDR2 SASEGT. Here the CDR3 reads CASSLDRVEQPQHF. Written as DNA, the CDR3 is TGTGCCAGCAGCTTGGACAGGGTAGAACAGCCCCAGCATTTT.

The CDR3 here is CASSIGGQPQHF. The CDR3 nucleotides read TGTGCCAGTAGTATTGGGGGTCAGCCCCAGCATTTT. The chain carries TRBV19 and TRBJ1-5, with D maybe TRBD1 (5 bases). Germline CDR1 and CDR2: LNHDA and SQIVND (reference sequence). The CDR3 totals 12 residues. The V end lost 3 bases, the J end lost 6 bases, and 6 bases lay between the germline ends.

The chain has TRBV7-9 and TRBJ2-2, with D perhaps TRBD1 (5 bases). Trimming took 5 bases from V and 6 from J, leaving 28 bases between them. CDR1 is SEHNR, CDR2 FQNEAQ, per germline (reference sequence). The CDR3 sequence is 19 residues long. The CDR3 protein is CASSPSKGARAAIAGELFF. In DNA, the CDR3 is TGTGCCAGCAGCCCAAGTAAAGGGGCTAGGGCTGCAATCGCCGGGGAGCTGTTTTTT.

The chain links TRBV13 to TRBJ2-2, with a weak D call TRBD2 (6 bases). The CDR3 totals 16 residues. CDR1 and CDR2 from the germline V gene are PRHDT and FYEKMQ (reference sequence). Trimming took off 4 bases at V and 0 bases at J, with 12 bases between the two ends. The CDR3 is CASSSLARANTGELFF. CDR3 bases: TGTGCCAGCAGCTCTCTAGCGCGAGCGAACACCGGGGAGCTGTTTTTT.

The genes are TRBV7-9 and TRBJ2-1; 13 bases map to TRBD2. Losses at the gene ends were 4 bases for V and 9 bases for J; bases not matched to a gene: 12. The V gene's germline CDR1 is SEHNR and CDR2 FQNEAQ (reference sequence). This CDR3 has 17 residues. This CDR3 is CASSSERTSGSGREQFF. CDR3 DNA: TGTGCCAGCAGCTCGGAACGGACTAGCGGGAGCGGGCGTGAGCAGTTCTTC.

The rearrangement uses TRBV5-1 and TRBJ1-5; possibly TRBD1 for D (5 bases). The CDR3 consists of 14 residues. Deletions cut 4 bases from V and 7 bases from J, with 15 bases between. Germline CDR1 is SGHRS and CDR2 is YFSETQ. CDR3 in amino acids: CASSPTGVDQPQHF. DNA of the CDR3: TGCGCCAGCAGCCCGACGGGGGTCGACCAGCCCCAGCATTTT. The full variable domain, rest sourced from reference TRBV5-1 and TRBJ1-5, is KAGVTQTPRYLIKTRGQQVTLSCSPISGHRSVSWYQQTPGQGLQFLFEYFSETQRNKGNFPGRFSGRQFSNSRSEMNVSTLELGDSALYLCASSPTGVDQPQHFGDGTRLSIL.

The CDR3 DNA sequence: TGTGCCAGTAGTATCCATATAGCGGGAGTCCCCCACGAGCAGTACTTC. Protein: CASSIHIAGVPHEQYF. The chain uses TRBV19 and TRBJ2-7; 9 bases match TRBD2. Germline CDR1 and CDR2: LNHDA and SQIVND (reference sequence). The CDR3 is made up of 16 amino acids. The V gene end was trimmed by 3 bases and the J gene end by 5 bases; junction bases not matched to a gene: 11.

The V and J genes are TRBV25-1 and TRBJ2-7, with 7 bases fitting TRBD2. V shed 1 base and J 5 bases; nucleotides not matched to a gene: 8. The CDR3 runs 15 residues. In germline, CDR1 is MGHDK, CDR2 SYGVNS. DNA for the CDR3: TGTGCCAGCAGTGAATGGGGGGGAGGTCTCAACGAGCAGTACTTC. This sequence encodes CASSEWGGGLNEQYF.

The V and J genes are TRBV2 and TRBJ1-1; unclear D gene. Germline CDR1 is SNHLY and CDR2 is FYNNEI. The CDR3 runs 12 residues. Trimming shortened V by 3 bases and J by 3 bases, and 5 bases separated the two germline ends. The CDR3 bases are TGTGCCAGCAGTGACAGCTACACTGAAGCTTTCTTT. Residues: CASSDSYTEAFF.

The chain is built from TRBV6-1 and TRBJ2-5; no clear D. The J call may be faulty, since TRBJ2-7 better matches the DNA end. Germline assignment: CDR1 MNHNS and CDR2 SASEGT. The CDR3 covers 14 residues. The CDR3 loop reads CASSEEGTAYEQYF. The DNA for the CDR3 is TGTGCCAGCAGTGAAGAAGGTACCGCCTACGAGCAGTACTTC.

V and J are TRBV30 and TRBJ1-6; D is ambiguous. The germline V and J ends were trimmed by 0 bases and 7 bases, with 13 bases remaining between them. The CDR3 is 15 residues long. Germline CDR1 reads GTSNPN; CDR2 reads SVGIG (reference sequence). The CDR3 sequence is CAWSVPRSRNSPLHF. The CDR3 DNA follows: TGTGCCTGGAGTGTACCGCGCAGCCGAAATTCACCCCTCCACTTT.

This clone has only one observation. J is TRBJ1-5 and V is TRBV6-6; D call uncertain. CDR3 length: 12 residues. V lost 6 bases and J lost 7, with 10 bases in between. Germline CDR1 reads MNHNY; CDR2 reads SVGAGI (reference sequence). CDR3 DNA sequence: TGTGCCAGCAGGCTAGGTTGGCAGCCCCAGCATTTT. Its protein is CASRLGWQPQHF.

This chain uses TRBV27 with TRBJ2-5; D is perhaps TRBD1 or TRBD2 (5 bases each). V dropped 0 bases and J dropped 5 bases, with 13 bases sitting between them. CDR1 MNHEY and CDR2 SMNVEV come from the germline V gene (reference sequence). The CDR3 runs 15 residues. The CDR3 nucleotides read TGTGCCAGCAGTTTATCTCGAGGGGCCTCGGAGACCCAGTACTTC. This translates into CASSLSRGASETQYF.

The chain combines TRBV27 with TRBJ1-1; D gene uncertain. From germline, CDR1 is MNHEY and CDR2 SMNVEV (reference sequence). The CDR3 contains 13 residues. V was shortened by 6 bases and J by 2 bases, with 10 bases between the two germline ends. The CDR3 protein is CASRTMGNTEAFF. For the CDR3, the DNA is TGTGCCAGCAGGACAATGGGTAACACTGAAGCTTTCTTT.